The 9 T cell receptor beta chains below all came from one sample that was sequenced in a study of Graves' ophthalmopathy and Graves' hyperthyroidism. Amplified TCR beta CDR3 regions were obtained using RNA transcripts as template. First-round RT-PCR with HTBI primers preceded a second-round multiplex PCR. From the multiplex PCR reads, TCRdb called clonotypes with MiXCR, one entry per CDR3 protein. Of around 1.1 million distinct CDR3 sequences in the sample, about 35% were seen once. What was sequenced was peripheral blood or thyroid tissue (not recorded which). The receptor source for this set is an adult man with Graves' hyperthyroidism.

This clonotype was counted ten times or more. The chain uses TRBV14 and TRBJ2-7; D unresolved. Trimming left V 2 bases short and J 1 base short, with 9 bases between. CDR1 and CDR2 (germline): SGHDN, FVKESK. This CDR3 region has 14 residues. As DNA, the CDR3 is TGTGCCAGCAGCCAACACCTCGATTCCTACGAGCAGTACTTC. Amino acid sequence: CASSQHLDSYEQYF.

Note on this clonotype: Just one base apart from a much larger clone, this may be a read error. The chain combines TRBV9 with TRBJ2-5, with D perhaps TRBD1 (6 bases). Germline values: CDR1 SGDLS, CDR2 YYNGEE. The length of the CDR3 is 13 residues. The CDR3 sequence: CASSPFEGETKYF. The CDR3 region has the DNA TGTGCCAGCAGCCCATTTGAGGGGGAGACCAAGTACTTC.

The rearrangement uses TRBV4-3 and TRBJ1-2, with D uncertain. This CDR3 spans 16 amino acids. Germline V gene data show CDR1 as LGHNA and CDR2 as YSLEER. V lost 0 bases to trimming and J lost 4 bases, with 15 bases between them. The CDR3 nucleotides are TGCGCCAGCAGCCAAGATCATCGGGCCCGCGGCTATGGCTACACCTTC. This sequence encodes CASSQDHRARGYGYTF.

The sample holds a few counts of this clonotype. The CDR3 reads CASSRDTLGYGYTF. In DNA form, the CDR3 reads TGTGCCAGCTCGCGTGACACCCTTGGCTATGGCTACACCTTC. The chain uses TRBV18 and TRBJ1-2; the D is unclear. The CDR3 length is 14 residues. V shed 6 bases and J shed 4 bases, with 15 bases lying between them. The germline CDR1 and CDR2 sequences are KGHSH and LQKENI.

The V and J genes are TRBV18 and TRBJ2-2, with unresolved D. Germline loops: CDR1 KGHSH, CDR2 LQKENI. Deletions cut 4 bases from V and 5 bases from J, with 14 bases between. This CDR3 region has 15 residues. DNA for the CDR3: TGTGCCAGCTCACGCCGGGCCCTAATAACCGGGGAGCTGTTTTTT. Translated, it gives CASSRRALITGELFF.

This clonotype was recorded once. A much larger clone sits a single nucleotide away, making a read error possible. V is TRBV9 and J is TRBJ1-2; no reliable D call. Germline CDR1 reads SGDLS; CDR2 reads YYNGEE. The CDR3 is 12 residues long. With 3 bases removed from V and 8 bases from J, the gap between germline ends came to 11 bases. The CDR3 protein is CASSAVARGYTF. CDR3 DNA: TGTGCCAGCAGCGCCGTAGCTCGGGGCTACACCTTC.

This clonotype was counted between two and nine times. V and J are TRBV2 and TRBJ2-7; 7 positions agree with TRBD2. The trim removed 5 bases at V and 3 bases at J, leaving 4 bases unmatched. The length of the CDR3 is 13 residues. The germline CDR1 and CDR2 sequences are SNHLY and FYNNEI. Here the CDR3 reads CASSWEGRYEQYF. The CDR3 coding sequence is TGTGCCAGCAGTTGGGAGGGCCGCTACGAGCAGTACTTC. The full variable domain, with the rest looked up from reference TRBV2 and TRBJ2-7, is EPEVTQTPSHQVTQMGQEVILRCVPISNHLYFYWYRQILGQKVEFLVSFYNNEISEKSEIFDDQFSVERPDGSNFTLKIRSTKLEDSAMYFCASSWEGRYEQYFGPGTRLTVT.

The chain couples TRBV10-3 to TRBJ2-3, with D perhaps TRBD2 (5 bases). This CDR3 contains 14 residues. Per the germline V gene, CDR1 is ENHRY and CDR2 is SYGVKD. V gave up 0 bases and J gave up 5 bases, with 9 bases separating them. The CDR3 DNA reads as TGTGCCATCAGTGAGTCGACGGCGGGAGATACGCAGTATTTT. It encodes CAISESTAGDTQYF.

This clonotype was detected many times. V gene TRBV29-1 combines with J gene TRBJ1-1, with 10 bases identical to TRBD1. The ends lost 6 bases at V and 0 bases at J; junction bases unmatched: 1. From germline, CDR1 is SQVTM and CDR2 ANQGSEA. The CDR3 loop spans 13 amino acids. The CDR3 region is CSVTGGLNTEAFF. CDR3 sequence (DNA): TGCAGCGTGACAGGGGGCCTGAACACTGAAGCTTTCTTT.